Included here is one T cell receptor (beta chain) sequence, with context. It has no known antigen specificity. Within one base of it there is no much larger clone, and no base qualities were kept. These data belong to a study of OX40 agonist ivuxolimab in advanced cancers. Describing the broader study: Ivuxolimab was a fully human IgG2 agonistic monoclonal antibody targeting the costimulatory receptor OX40 (CD134). Three dose-escalation patients achieved partial responses, one with hepatocellular carcinoma and two with cutaneous melanoma. The dose-escalation cohort was approximately 83% male with a mean age of roughly 62 years, ranging from 23 to 79. Peripheral TCRbeta sequencing was intended to test whether TCR sequence diversity was altered and clonal T-cell expansion was caused by ivuxolimab. Of the approximately 54 patients in dose escalation, 19 had hepatocellular carcinoma, about 15 had melanoma, 9 had renal cell carcinoma and 9 had head and neck cancer. Prior anti-PD-1, anti-PD-L1 or anti-CTLA-4 therapy was permitted, and 35% to 40% of dose-escalation patients had received checkpoint inhibitors. Intravenous ivuxolimab was administered to patients every 2 weeks at six dose levels: 0.01, 0.1, 0.3, 1.5, 3 and 10 mg/kg. The paper covers the monotherapy dose-escalation part of the phase I ivuxolimab trial, which included N = 52 patients.

The trial excluded patients who had a history of autoimmune disease or who were on systemic immunosuppression. Peripheral blood for TCR sequencing was drawn from every dose cohort at baseline, at cycle 4 day 1 and at cycle 7 day 1. Samples were obtained from an open-label, multicenter, first-in-human phase I dose-escalation trial of ivuxolimab. Adults with locally advanced or metastatic head and neck squamous cell, hepatocellular, melanoma or renal cell carcinoma were enrolled in the trial. Before TCR sequencing, CD4+ and CD8+ T cells were separately sorted from peripheral blood. CDR1 LGHNA and CDR2 YSLEER are derived from the germline V gene. The CDR3 covers 16 residues, taking in both the cysteine and the phenylalanine. Just CDR3 DNA is preserved here, 48 bases in frame from base 1. V trim: 0 bases; J trim: 5 bases; unmatched bases: 4. Genomic DNA was extracted from sorted cells for sequencing of the TCRbeta CDR3 region. The immunoSEQ Assay was used for sequencing of TCRbeta CDR3 regions. Here the immuneACCESS table is served through TCRdb, limited to in-frame sequences with V and J called. Missing clones are a known gap in these copies; in checked studies unresolved V genes cover under half, and the rest lacks a known reason. The sample table records about 80,000 clones; 80% to 95% of these occur just once. The top ten hold 0.32% of the sample.

What the authors observed across the whole study: Low levels of normalized T-cell clonal expansion were also seen in some patients who did not respond. After ivuxolimab, more expanded clones were found on average in CD8+ T cells than in CD4+ T cells. Which antigens the clonally expanded peripheral T cells were specific for was not determined. At doses of 0.1 to 3.0 mg/kg, clonal expansion of both CD4+ and CD8+ T cells in blood was seen between baseline and week 6. In the 0.1-3.0 mg/kg groups, partial responders were among the patients with the lowest normalized peripheral clonal expansion, particularly in CD8+ T cells.

The receptor's source is an adult with an advanced solid tumor such as melanoma, head and neck, liver or kidney cancer. Material: CD4+ or CD8+ T cells sorted from blood, obtained in a trial of the OX40 agonist ivuxolimab. The chain employs TRBV4-3 and TRBJ2-1; TRBD2 aligns with 10 central bases. The DNA sequence is as follows: TGCGCCAGCAGCCAAGACGGGACTAGCGCGGACAATGAGCAGTTCTTC. Its translation is CASSQDGTSADNEQFF.